One and the same sample provided the 27 T cell receptor beta chains below, sequenced in a study of tumor and adjacent non-tumor tissue in lung cancer. No cell sorting was done before RNA was extracted from the tissue. This non-tumor lung sample came from over 3 cm beyond the tumor edge. TCRbeta libraries were built with three rounds of nested PCR, modified from ARM-PCR. TCRdb itself ran the multiplex PCR reads through MiXCR, one entry per CDR3 protein. This sample carries some 80,000 distinct CDR3 sequences, approximately 82% of them seen once, and the ten largest clones take around 40%. The sample consisted of distant non-tumor lung tissue. The receptor set was obtained from a man in his 70s with non-small cell lung cancer.

A note on this clonotype: Without the conserved terminal phenylalanine or tryptophan, this CDR3 likely stems from a read error. V is TRBV28 and J is TRBJ2-5; 10 bases are shared with TRBD2. Unmatched junction bases numbered 14, after V lost 6 bases and J lost 10 bases. Per germline, CDR1 MDHEN and CDR2 SYDVKM. This CDR3 region has 15 residues. The CDR3 spells CASRIPGTSVSVQYY. Written as DNA, the CDR3 is TGTGCCAGCAGAATCCCCGGGACTAGCGTGAGTGTCCAGTACTAC.

The rearrangement links TRBV29-1 to TRBJ2-3, with TRBD2 matching over 10 bases. The CDR3 is 13 residues long. CDR1 and CDR2 (germline): SQVTM, ANQGSEA. V shed 3 bases and J 4 bases; nucleotides not matched to a gene: 1. As DNA, the CDR3 is TGCAGCGTTGACCTAGCGGGGGCAGATACGCAGTATTTT. It translates to CSVDLAGADTQYF.

This clonotype was seen only a few times. This chain links TRBV11-3 with TRBJ1-1; possible D gene TRBD1, 6 bases. The CDR3 sequence is 15 residues long. Per the germline V gene, CDR1 is SGHNT and CDR2 is YENEEA. V was shortened by 6 bases and J by 7 bases, with 21 bases between the two germline ends. CDR3 DNA: TGTGCCAGCAGACCCGCCACCGCAGGGGAAAATGAAGCTTTCTTT. As protein: CASRPATAGENEAFF.

About this clonotype: A read error may produce the germline difference seen at one junction end. The chain uses TRBV30 and TRBJ1-4; D might be TRBD1 (5 bases). Germline assignment: CDR1 GTSNPN and CDR2 SVGIG (reference sequence). This CDR3 spans 15 amino acids. The CDR3 region is CAWSVQAGRGEKPFF. In DNA, the CDR3 is TGTGCCTGGAGTGTACAGGCAGGGAGGGGTGAAAAACCGTTTTTT.

Comments on this clonotype: The junction and the germline gene differ at one end; a read error may be behind it. The chain joins TRBV6-6 to TRBJ1-1; D not resolved. The CDR3 is 12 amino acids. Germline lookup yields CDR1 MNHNY and CDR2 SVGAGI (reference sequence). CDR3 coding DNA: TGTGCCAGTAGACTCCCTGACACTGAAGCTTTGTTT. Translation gives CASRLPDTEALF.

The chain recombines TRBV4-3 with TRBJ1-2, with D possibly matching TRBD1 (5 bases). Germline V CDR1 and CDR2: LGHNA, YSLEER. CDR3 size: 13 residues. The CDR3 DNA reads as TGCATCAGCAGCCAAGGGGCGGCATATGGCTACACCTTC. Translation: CISSQGAAYGYTF.

Many counts were recorded for this clonotype. V and J are TRBV24-1 and TRBJ2-1; TRBD1 might be the D (6 bases). The V and J ends lost 6 bases and 2 bases respectively, with 10 bases between them. The CDR3 sequence is 14 residues long. Germline V CDR1 and CDR2: KGHDR, SFDVKD. Here the CDR3 DNA reads TGTGCCACCAGTCGGGGACACCCCTACAATGAGCAGTTCTTC. Residues: CATSRGHPYNEQFF.

In regard to this clonotype: Relative to the germline gene, one junction end is altered; a read error may explain this. DNA for the CDR3: TGTGCTAGCAGCGGGCTAGCGGGACTGGTGGAGGCCCAGTACTTC. Translated: CASSGLAGLVEAQYF. The chain combines TRBV12-3 or TRBV12-4 with TRBJ2-5; the match to TRBD2 covers 9 bases. This CDR3 has 15 amino acids.

As for this clonotype: The conserved closing phenylalanine or tryptophan is absent in this CDR3, likely reflecting a read error. The limits of the CDR3 on the DNA are not certain, so only TCRdb's listed CDR3 is given. The gene calls are TRBV6-1 and TRBJ2-6; the table's TRBD1 call for D was not verified on the DNA. The CDR3 is 11 residues long, ends included. CDR1 and CDR2 from the germline V gene are MNHNS and SASEGT. This chain's CDR3 is CASGAGLRWSS.

This clonotype was seen ten or more times. CDR3 loop: CAWSPTGTPYEQYF. Written as DNA, the CDR3 is TGTGCCTGGAGTCCTACCGGGACCCCCTACGAGCAGTACTTC. This sequence joins TRBV30 and TRBJ2-7; D may be TRBD1 or TRBD2 (5 bases each). V lost 2 bases and J lost 2, with 13 bases in between. Looked up from germline, CDR1 is GTSNPN and CDR2 is SVGIG (reference sequence). The CDR3 runs to 14 residues.

This clonotype has a handful of counts. No conserved phenylalanine or tryptophan is present at the end of the CDR3, so a read error is the likely explanation. It is unclear where the CDR3 begins or ends on the DNA, so no DNA is shown, and the CDR3 is as TCRdb lists it. This rearrangement joins TRBV4-1 to TRBJ2-7; the listed D gene, TRBD1, was not tested against the DNA. The CDR3 has 16 residues if both end residues are counted. Germline assignment: CDR1 MGHRA and CDR2 YSYEKL. CDR3 amino acids: CASSRTLVGEGDEQYL.

The genes are TRBV20-1 and TRBJ2-7; TRBD2 matches at 12 bases. Germline lookup yields CDR1 DFQATT and CDR2 SNEGSKA (reference sequence). V lost 7 bases and J lost 13; bases outside the gene matches: 20. CDR3 size: 15 residues. CDR3 DNA: TGCAGTGTTGGAGAAGGACTAGCGGGGACCTACGAGTATTACTTC. Translating it yields CSVGEGLAGTYEYYF.

This clonotype came up once. Its ends do not fully match the called genes, so a read error is possible. This chain connects TRBV4-1 to TRBJ2-7, with 11 nucleotides matching TRBD2. This CDR3 has 16 residues. CDR1 and CDR2 (germline): MGHRA, YSYEKL. CDR3 region: CPSSRTLAGEGDKQYF. CDR3 nucleotides: TGCCCCAGCAGCCGGACACTAGCGGGAGAGGGCGACAAGCAGTACTTC.

On this clonotype: This sequence may be a read error, since a much larger clone differs from it by one base. This rearrangement joins TRBV6-6 to TRBJ1-3; TRBD1 matches at 7 bases. The CDR3 is made up of 16 amino acids. Germline CDR1 is MNHNY and CDR2 is SVGAGI (reference sequence). As DNA, the CDR3 is TGTGCCAGCACTTACAAGGGAAGGGGGCCGGGAAACACCATATATTTT. Its protein is CASTYKGRGPGNTIYF.

In its sample, this clonotype was seen many times. The chain combines TRBV6-2 or TRBV6-3 with TRBJ1-5; possible D gene TRBD1, 5 bases. The CDR3 spans 14 residues. Germline assignment: CDR1 MNHEY and CDR2 SVGEGT. V lost 0 bases to trimming and J lost 7 bases, with 10 bases between them. CDR3 loop: CASSYSRGNQPQHF. The CDR3 nucleotides read TGTGCCAGCAGTTACTCGCGGGGGAACCAGCCCCAGCATTTT.

Of note for this clonotype: A read error may explain this, as a much larger clone is one base away. The J gene is TRBJ2-1, the V gene TRBV5-5, with a tentative D call TRBD1 (5 bases). The CDR3 loop spans 15 amino acids. Germline V gene lookup returns CDR1 SGHKS and CDR2 YYEKEE (reference sequence). The V end lost 4 bases, the J end lost 6 bases, and 17 bases lay between the germline ends. CDR3 sequence reads: CASSHDSGRGNEQFF. CDR3 in DNA: TGTGCCAGCAGCCACGACAGTGGGCGAGGCAATGAGCAGTTCTTC.

The genes are TRBV6-1 and TRBJ2-3, with 7 bases aligning to TRBD2. The V gene end was trimmed by 11 bases and the J gene end by 2 bases; junction bases not matched to a gene: 7. The CDR3 runs to 13 residues. The germline V gene encodes CDR1 MNHNS and CDR2 SASEGT. CDR3 amino acids: CACWSGNTDTQYF. The DNA for the CDR3 is TGTGCCTGCTGGAGCGGGAACACAGATACGCAGTATTTT.

This clonotype was seen a few times. The conserved phenylalanine or tryptophan is not found at the CDR3 terminus, so this likely reflects a read error. This rearrangement joins TRBV11-3 to TRBJ1-1; D is ambiguous. The CDR3 runs to 13 residues. V was shortened by 9 bases and J by 6 bases, with 17 bases between the two germline ends. Germline V gene sequence: CDR1 SGHNT, CDR2 YENEEA. The CDR3 region has the DNA TGTGCCAGTAGCAGGTATCCTTGGCCTGAAGCTTTCCTT. Its protein product is CASSRYPWPEAFL.

The count of this clonotype is one. The junction and the germline gene differ at one end; a read error may be behind it. The chain recombines TRBV12-3 or TRBV12-4 with TRBJ2-2; D perhaps matches TRBD2 (5 bases). The CDR3 consists of 14 residues. As DNA, the CDR3 is TGTGCCAGCAGTTTCCCCCGGAACGCCGGGGAGCTATTTTTC. This encodes CASSFPRNAGELFF.

This clonotype was observed a few times. One end of the junction is discordant with germline, which a read error may explain. This chain uses TRBV14 with TRBJ2-1, with 8 bases that match TRBD2. This CDR3 contains 13 residues. Germline values: CDR1 SGHDN, CDR2 FVKESK. The CDR3 sequence is CDSSPGLGNEQFF. The CDR3 DNA follows: TGTGACAGCAGCCCGGGACTAGGGAATGAGCAGTTCTTC.

The gene calls are TRBV6-2 or TRBV6-3 and TRBJ2-7, with 9 bases aligning to TRBD1. The CDR3 loop spans 15 amino acids. The germline gives CDR1 MNHEY, CDR2 SVGEGT. The CDR3 spells CGGITKTGGSYEQYF. In nucleotides, the CDR3 is TGTGGCGGCATTACTAAGACAGGGGGATCCTACGAGCAGTACTTC.

About this clonotype itself: One end of the junction is discordant with germline, which a read error may explain. V usage is TRBV11-3 and J usage is TRBJ2-1; no definite D call. CDR1 SGHNT and CDR2 YENEEA come from the germline V gene. This CDR3 has 13 amino acids. The CDR3 DNA is TGTGTCAGCAGCTCCATCCGTCCCGATGAGCAACTCTTC. Encoded protein: CVSSSIRPDEQLF.

This rearrangement joins TRBV11-2 to TRBJ2-1, with D perhaps matching TRBD1 or TRBD2 (5 bases each). The V end was cut by 6 bases, the J end by 4 bases, with 25 bases between. Per germline, CDR1 SGHAT and CDR2 FQNNGV. CDR3 length equals 18 residues. The CDR3 DNA follows: TGTGCCAGCAGTATAGAACGTCTGGGGCGGACTTCTTACAATGAGCAGTTCTTC. Translated: CASSIERLGRTSYNEQFF.

This chain uses TRBV7-9 with TRBJ2-3; 12 nucleotides align to TRBD1. This CDR3 comprises 16 residues. CDR1 SEHNR and CDR2 FQNEAQ come from the germline V gene (reference sequence). V lost 1 base and J lost 7; bases outside the gene matches: 6. This CDR3 is CASSLGDRGRGHTQYF. The CDR3 DNA sequence: TGTGCCAGCAGCTTAGGGGACAGGGGGCGCGGACATACGCAGTATTTT.

As regards this clonotype: Its ends do not fully match the called genes, so a read error is possible. The V gene is TRBV6-5, the J gene TRBJ2-6, with TRBD1 matching 10 bases. The CDR3 loop spans 17 amino acids. Germline values: CDR1 MNHEY, CDR2 SVGAGI. The CDR3 protein is CASSSETGGSGANVPAF. Written as DNA, the CDR3 is TGTGCCAGCAGTTCCGAGACAGGGGGCTCTGGGGCCAACGTCCCGGCTTTC.

This clonotype was picked up one time. A read error may account for a junction end that differs from germline. This chain links TRBV6-5 with TRBJ2-2; 7 bases are a match to TRBD1. The V gene's germline CDR1 is MNHEY and CDR2 SVGAGI. This CDR3 is 13 amino acids long. This chain's CDR3 is CASSNRGTGELLF. The CDR3 DNA follows: TGTGCCAGCAGTAACAGGGGCACCGGGGAGCTGTTATTT.

A remark on this clonotype: At one end the junction does not follow the germline gene, possibly because of a read error. V and J are TRBV11-2 and TRBJ2-2; D perhaps matches TRBD1 (7 bases). Germline V CDR1 and CDR2: SGHAT, FQNNGV. CDR3 length equals 16 residues. This chain's CDR3 is CTSSFRTGPSPGELSF. DNA for the CDR3: TGTACTAGCAGCTTTCGGACAGGCCCTTCCCCCGGGGAGCTGTCTTTT.